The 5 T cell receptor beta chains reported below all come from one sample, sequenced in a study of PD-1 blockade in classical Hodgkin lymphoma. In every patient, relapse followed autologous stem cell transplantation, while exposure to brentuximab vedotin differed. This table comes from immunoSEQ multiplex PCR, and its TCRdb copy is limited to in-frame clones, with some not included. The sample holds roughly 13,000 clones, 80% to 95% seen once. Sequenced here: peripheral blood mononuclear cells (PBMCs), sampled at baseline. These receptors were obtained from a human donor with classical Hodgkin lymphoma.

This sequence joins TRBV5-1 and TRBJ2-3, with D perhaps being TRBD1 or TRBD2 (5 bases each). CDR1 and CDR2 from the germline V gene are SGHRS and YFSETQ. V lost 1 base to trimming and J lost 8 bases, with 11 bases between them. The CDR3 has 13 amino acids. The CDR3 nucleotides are TGCGCCAGCAGCTTGATACGGGGCGCTACGCAGTATTTT. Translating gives CASSLIRGATQYF. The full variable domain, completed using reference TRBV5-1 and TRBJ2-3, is KAGVTQTPRYLIKTRGQQVTLSCSPISGHRSVSWYQQTPGQGLQFLFEYFSETQRNKGNFPGRFSGRQFSNSRSEMNVSTLELGDSALYLCASSLIRGATQYFGPGTRLTVL.

The CDR3: CASSTVDRVHEQYF. In DNA, the CDR3 is TGTGCCAGCAGCACCGTCGACAGGGTCCACGAGCAGTACTTC. The chain combines TRBV6-5 with TRBJ2-7; 7 bases are shared with TRBD1. This CDR3 has 14 residues. The J segment lost 5 bases and the V segment lost 6 bases, leaving 10 bases of the junction unmatched. Per the germline V gene, CDR1 is MNHEY and CDR2 is SVGAGI.

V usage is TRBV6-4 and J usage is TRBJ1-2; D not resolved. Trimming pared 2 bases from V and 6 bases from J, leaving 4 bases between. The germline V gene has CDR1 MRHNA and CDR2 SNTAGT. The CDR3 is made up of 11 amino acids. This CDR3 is CASSDEDGYTF. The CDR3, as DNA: TGTGCCAGCAGTGACGAGGATGGCTACACCTTC.

This CDR3 reads CASSHQNFEQFF. The CDR3 DNA reads as TGCGCCAGCAGCCATCAGAATTTTGAGCAGTTCTTC. The chain carries TRBV4-1 and TRBJ2-1; D call uncertain. The V and J ends lost 3 bases and 9 bases respectively, with 9 bases between them. CDR1 and CDR2 (germline): MGHRA, YSYEKL. The CDR3 runs to 12 residues.

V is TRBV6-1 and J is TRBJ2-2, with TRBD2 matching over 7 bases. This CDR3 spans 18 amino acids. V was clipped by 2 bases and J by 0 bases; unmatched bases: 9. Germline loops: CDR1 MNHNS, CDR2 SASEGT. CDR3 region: CASSEKTIAGANTGELFF. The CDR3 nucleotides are TGTGCCAGCAGTGAAAAGACGATTGCGGGGGCGAACACCGGGGAGCTGTTTTTT.